The 25 T cell receptor beta chains below were found in one sample sequenced in a study of T cell repertoires in cytomegalovirus infection (dated by TCRdb to between 2018 and 2021). TCRdb records Illumina HiSeq 1500 as the sequencer. TCRdb reworked the public reads: Q25 trimming with fastp, MiXCR clone assembly, productive beta chains retained. Each CDR3 protein appears once, grouped with its most common genes and DNA. For this sample there are fewer than 700,000 distinct CDR3 sequences; 24% appear just once. 7% to 9% of the sample goes to the ten largest clones. Sequenced sample: CD8+ T cells from PBMCs. These receptors were collected from a human donor in good health (CMV status not recorded). Some clones in this sample may be carry-over from other donors' samples.

This chain links TRBV20-1 with TRBJ1-6, with D possibly matching TRBD1 (5 bases). Germline CDR1 reads DFQATT; CDR2 reads SNEGSKA (reference sequence). V shed 0 bases and J shed 11 bases, with 17 bases lying between them. The CDR3 covers 15 residues. Written as DNA, the CDR3 is TGCAGTGCTAGAGATCGGGGCAGGGTTGATCCACCCCTCCACTTT. This encodes CSARDRGRVDPPLHF.

There are many counts of this clonotype. The V gene is TRBV5-6, the J gene TRBJ1-1; the D is unclear. The CDR3 contains 13 residues. Per germline, CDR1 SGHDT and CDR2 YYEEEE. V was pared by 5 bases and J by 4 bases, with 12 bases between. The CDR3, as DNA: TGTGCCAGCAGGGACGCGGAATTCACTGAAGCTTTCTTT. Protein: CASRDAEFTEAFF.

About this clonotype itself: This may be a read error: a much more frequent sequence differs by one nucleotide. The CDR3 nucleotides are TGTGTCAGCAGCGCCAATATAGCGGGTACCTACAATGAGCAGTTCTTC. Translation: CVSSANIAGTYNEQFF. The rearrangement links TRBV7-8 to TRBJ2-1, with 7 bases fitting TRBD2. This CDR3 comprises 16 residues. The V gene's germline CDR1 is SGHVS and CDR2 FQNEAQ.

This clonotype has just a few counts. The CDR3 region is CASSFSGSGRTQNYGYTF. The CDR3 region has the DNA TGTGCCAGCAGCTTCTCGGGATCGGGACGGACTCAAAACTATGGCTACACCTTC. The chain employs TRBV5-6 and TRBJ1-2, with D perhaps matching TRBD1 (5 bases). The CDR3 is made up of 18 amino acids. V was shortened by 2 bases and J by 2 bases, with 22 bases between the two germline ends. CDR1 is SGHDT and CDR2 is YYEEEE in the germline V gene.

The rearrangement links TRBV28 to TRBJ2-3; a possible D gene is TRBD1 (7 bases). CDR3 size: 15 residues. Germline values: CDR1 MDHEN, CDR2 SYDVKM. The V end lost 7 bases, the J end lost 1 base, and 15 bases lay between the germline ends. CDR3 sequence: CASTRGVFGTDTQYF. The DNA of the CDR3 is TGTGCCAGCACCAGGGGGGTGTTCGGCACAGATACGCAGTATTTT.

The chain carries TRBV29-1 and TRBJ1-5; D is unresolved. There are 13 residues in the CDR3. The germline CDR1 and CDR2 sequences are SQVTM and ANQGSEA. Trimming pared 6 bases from V and 2 bases from J, leaving 11 bases between. CDR3 sequence: CSVGSSGNQPQHF. DNA for the CDR3: TGCAGCGTAGGGTCGTCGGGCAATCAGCCCCAGCATTTT.

The chain employs TRBV15 and TRBJ1-5; weak D call: TRBD1 (5 bases). Per the germline V gene, CDR1 is LNHNV and CDR2 is YYDKDF (reference sequence). The CDR3 has 14 residues. Trimming took off 0 bases at V and 6 bases at J, with 9 bases between the two ends. The CDR3 here is CATSRDRGPQPQHF. The DNA for the CDR3 is TGTGCCACCAGCAGAGATCGGGGACCTCAGCCCCAGCATTTT.

J is TRBJ2-6 and V is TRBV27; TRBD1 is a possible D gene (5 bases). CDR3 length equals 18 residues. CDR1 is MNHEY and CDR2 is SMNVEV in the germline V gene (reference sequence). The V gene lost 1 base and the J gene lost 4 bases, with 17 bases spanning the gap. CDR3 region: CASSLLTGFEMGANVLTF. The CDR3 DNA follows: TGTGCCAGCAGTTTATTAACAGGTTTCGAGATGGGGGCCAACGTCCTGACTTTC. Full variable domain (remainder filled in from reference TRBV27 and TRBJ2-6): EAQVTQNPRYLITVTGKKLTVTCSQNMNHEYMSWYRQDPGLGLRQIYYSMNVEVTDKGDVPEGYKVSRKEKRNFPLILESPSPNQTSLYFCASSLLTGFEMGANVLTFGAGSRLTVL.

The V gene is TRBV6-6, the J gene TRBJ2-3; 9 bases match TRBD1. The trim removed 5 bases at V and 2 bases at J, leaving 8 bases unmatched. Germline V gene data show CDR1 as MNHNY and CDR2 as SVGAGI (reference sequence). CDR3 length: 16 amino acids. The DNA for the CDR3 is TGTGCCAGCAGTGTCGGCGACAGGGGGACCACAGATACGCAGTATTTT. Translated: CASSVGDRGTTDTQYF.

This clonotype was recorded many times. The chain joins TRBV7-9 to TRBJ2-7; perhaps TRBD2 as D (6 bases). V was shortened by 4 bases and J by 7 bases, with 20 bases between the two germline ends. Per germline, CDR1 SEHNR and CDR2 FQNEAQ (reference sequence). The CDR3 runs to 15 residues. CDR3 in DNA: TGTGCCAGCAGCTCTTCCGGGACTGAGGGATGGGAGCAGTACGTC. Translating gives CASSSSGTEGWEQYV.

J is TRBJ2-1 and V is TRBV6-5; 9 bases match TRBD1. The V segment lost 5 bases and the J segment 4 bases; nucleotides outside the gene matches: 9. The CDR3 length is 16 residues. Germline CDR1 and CDR2: MNHEY and SVGAGI. The CDR3: CASSTFGTGIYNEQFF. CDR3 DNA: TGTGCCAGCAGTACGTTCGGGACAGGGATTTACAATGAGCAGTTCTTC.

This clonotype turned up a few times. The chain combines TRBV11-3 with TRBJ2-3, with D perhaps TRBD1 or TRBD2 (5 bases each). This CDR3 is built from 17 residues. The ends were cut back, 5 bases at V and 3 bases at J, with 21 bases in the middle. Per the germline V gene, CDR1 is SGHNT and CDR2 is YENEEA. CDR3: CASSTRAGTSGTDTQYF. For the CDR3, the DNA is TGTGCCAGCAGCACCCGGGCAGGGACGAGTGGAACAGATACGCAGTATTTT. Together with reference TRBV11-3 and TRBJ2-3, the CDR3 gives the full variable domain: EAGVVQSPRYKIIEKKQPVAFWCNPISGHNTLYWYLQNLGQGPELLIRYENEEAVDDSQLPKDRFSAERLKGVDSTLKIQPAELGDSAVYLCASSTRAGTSGTDTQYFGPGTRLTVL.

This clonotype showed up just a few times. The V and J genes are TRBV7-3 and TRBJ2-5; 8 bases agree with TRBD2. CDR1 is SGHTA and CDR2 is FQGTGA in the germline V gene. V gave up 3 bases and J gave up 5 bases; unmatched junction bases: 5. The CDR3 extends over 14 amino acids. The CDR3 DNA sequence: TGTGCCAGCAGCTTGCACGGGGGGGTGGAGACCCAGTACTTC. It is translated as CASSLHGGVETQYF.

The rearrangement uses TRBV11-3 and TRBJ2-1, with 7 bases lining up with TRBD1. The CDR3 is 13 residues long. V was clipped by 4 bases and J by 10 bases; unmatched bases: 7. Germline V lookup: CDR1 SGHNT, CDR2 YENEEA. The CDR3 reads CASSSGDREEQFF. The DNA for the CDR3 is TGTGCCAGCAGCTCAGGAGACAGGGAGGAGCAGTTCTTC. The entire variable domain, with the rest obtained from reference TRBV11-3 and TRBJ2-1, is as follows: EAGVVQSPRYKIIEKKQPVAFWCNPISGHNTLYWYLQNLGQGPELLIRYENEEAVDDSQLPKDRFSAERLKGVDSTLKIQPAELGDSAVYLCASSSGDREEQFFGPGTRLTVL.

The chain joins TRBV20-1 to TRBJ2-3; TRBD2 agrees at 15 bases. Germline lookup yields CDR1 DFQATT and CDR2 SNEGSKA (reference sequence). The CDR3 runs 18 residues. J was trimmed by 6 bases and V by 4 bases; bases with no gene match: 14. The CDR3 here is CSANSGGLAGGRRDTQYF. In DNA form, the CDR3 reads TGCAGTGCTAACTCCGGGGGACTAGCGGGGGGACGGAGGGATACGCAGTATTTT.

This clonotype was seen only a few times. A much larger clone lies a single base off, so this may be a read error. The chain joins TRBV7-2 to TRBJ1-1; D is unclear. There are 12 residues in the CDR3. Germline V CDR1 and CDR2: SGHTA, FQGNSA. Deletions cut 0 bases from V and 5 bases from J, with 4 bases between. CDR3 DNA sequence: TGTACCAGCAGCTTAGCGTTGACTGAAGCTTTCTTT. The encoded protein is CTSSLALTEAFF.

This chain uses TRBV4-2 with TRBJ1-2; D is possibly TRBD1 (6 bases). This CDR3 has 12 amino acids. Between the trimmed V and J ends, which lost 4 bases and 8 bases, there was a span of 11 bases. Germline values: CDR1 LGHNA, CDR2 YNFKEQ. CDR3 loop: CASSLYGGGYTF. The CDR3 nucleotides are TGTGCCAGCAGCCTCTATGGGGGCGGCTACACCTTC.

The genes are TRBV7-9 and TRBJ2-7; weak D call: TRBD1 (5 bases). V was trimmed by 4 bases and J by 2 bases, leaving 12 bases between them. Germline V CDR1 and CDR2: SEHNR, FQNEAQ (reference sequence). CDR3 length equals 14 residues. CDR3 DNA: TGTGCCAGCAGCTCTACTGGGGCCGCCTACGAGCAGTACTTC. This codes for CASSSTGAAYEQYF.

The gene calls are TRBV5-4 and TRBJ2-1; TRBD2 agrees at 10 bases. Germline CDR1 SGHNT, CDR2 YYREEE (reference sequence). There are 16 residues in the CDR3. The J segment lost 4 bases and the V segment lost 4 bases, leaving 8 bases of the junction unmatched. The CDR3 sequence is CASSDRERGGYNEQFF. CDR3 bases: TGTGCCAGCAGCGACCGGGAGCGGGGGGGGTACAATGAGCAGTTCTTC.

This clonotype appeared many times. The genes are TRBV7-2 and TRBJ2-7; no clear D gene. V was pared by 5 bases and J by 0 bases, with 8 bases between. Germline lookup yields CDR1 SGHTA and CDR2 FQGNSA. CDR3 length equals 13 residues. The CDR3 DNA reads TGTGCCAGCAGCCTACCCTCCTCCTACGAGCAGTACTTC. Translating gives CASSLPSSYEQYF.

The gene calls are TRBV5-1 and TRBJ2-7; tentative D call: TRBD2 (5 bases). The V gene's germline CDR1 is SGHRS and CDR2 YFSETQ. The CDR3 covers 14 residues. Trimming cost V 4 bases and J 2 bases, with 13 bases left between them. The CDR3 here is CASSLGSTTYEQYF. The CDR3 DNA sequence: TGCGCCAGCAGCCTAGGGAGCACTACCTACGAGCAGTACTTC.

The rearrangement uses TRBV29-1 and TRBJ1-2, with D possibly TRBD1 on 5 matching bases. Deletions cut 7 bases from V and 1 base from J, with 16 bases between. Germline V lookup: CDR1 SQVTM, CDR2 ANQGSEA. This CDR3 has 14 residues. The CDR3 coding sequence is TGCAGCGGCCTCCTCAGGGAACTTAACTATGGCTACACCTTC. It yields the protein CSGLLRELNYGYTF.

CDR3 sequence (DNA): TGCGCCAGCACCACAATCACCCTCCCCAGGGGATCGGAACAGCCCCAGCATTTT. Protein: CASTTITLPRGSEQPQHF. The chain recombines TRBV23-1 with TRBJ1-5; a possible D gene is TRBD1 (6 bases). TRBV23-1 is labeled an ORF, and its function is uncertain. The CDR3 loop spans 18 amino acids. Trimming stripped 7 bases from V and 7 bases from J, with 29 bases between.

A note on this clonotype: This could be a read error, since a much larger clone is one nucleotide away. The chain links TRBV7-8 to TRBJ2-5; D is unclear. From germline, CDR1 is SGHVS and CDR2 FQNEAQ. The CDR3 sequence is 18 residues long. Trimming stripped 2 bases from V and 1 base from J, with 20 bases between. CDR3 DNA: TGTGCCAGCAGCTTATACCCTGACGACGAGGAGCCCCAAGAGACCCAGTACTTC. It yields the protein CASSLYPDDEEPQETQYF.

The genes are TRBV14 and TRBJ2-7; D remains unclear. Germline CDR1 reads SGHDN; CDR2 reads FVKESK. V dropped 5 bases and J dropped 4 bases, with 12 bases sitting between them. This CDR3 contains 13 residues. CDR3 region: CASSLKLLYEQYF. DNA of the CDR3: TGTGCCAGCAGCTTGAAACTTCTTTACGAGCAGTACTTC.